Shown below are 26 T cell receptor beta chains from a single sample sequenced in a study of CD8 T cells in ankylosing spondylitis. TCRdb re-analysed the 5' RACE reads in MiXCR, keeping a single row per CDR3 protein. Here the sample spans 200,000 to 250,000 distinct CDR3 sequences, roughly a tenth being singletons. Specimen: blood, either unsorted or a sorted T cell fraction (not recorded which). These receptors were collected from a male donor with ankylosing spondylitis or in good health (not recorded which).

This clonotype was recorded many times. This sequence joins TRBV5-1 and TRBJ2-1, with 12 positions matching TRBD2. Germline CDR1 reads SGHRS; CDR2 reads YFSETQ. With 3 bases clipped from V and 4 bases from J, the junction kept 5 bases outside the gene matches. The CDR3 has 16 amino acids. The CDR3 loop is CASSSLAGGTYNEQFF. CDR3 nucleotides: TGCGCCAGCAGCTCCCTAGCGGGGGGGACGTACAATGAGCAGTTCTTC.

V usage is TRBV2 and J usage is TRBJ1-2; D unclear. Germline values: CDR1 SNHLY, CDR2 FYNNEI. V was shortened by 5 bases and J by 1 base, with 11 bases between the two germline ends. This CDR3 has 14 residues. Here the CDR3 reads CASSQQHFNYGYTF. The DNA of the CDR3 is TGTGCCAGCAGTCAACAGCATTTTAACTATGGCTACACCTTC.

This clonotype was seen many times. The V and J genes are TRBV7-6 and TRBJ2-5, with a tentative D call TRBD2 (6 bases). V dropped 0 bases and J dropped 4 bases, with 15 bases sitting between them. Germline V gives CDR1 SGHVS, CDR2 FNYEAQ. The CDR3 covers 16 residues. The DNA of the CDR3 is TGTGCCAGCAGCTTAGCAGGTCTAGCGCGTTCAGAGACCCAGTACTTC. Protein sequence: CASSLAGLARSETQYF.

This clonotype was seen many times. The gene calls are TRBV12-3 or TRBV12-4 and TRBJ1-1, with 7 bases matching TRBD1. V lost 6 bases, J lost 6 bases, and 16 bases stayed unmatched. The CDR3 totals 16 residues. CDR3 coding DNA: TGTGCCAGCAGCCGTACAGGGGTACTCACTGGGGCTGAAGCTTTCTTT. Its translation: CASSRTGVLTGAEAFF.

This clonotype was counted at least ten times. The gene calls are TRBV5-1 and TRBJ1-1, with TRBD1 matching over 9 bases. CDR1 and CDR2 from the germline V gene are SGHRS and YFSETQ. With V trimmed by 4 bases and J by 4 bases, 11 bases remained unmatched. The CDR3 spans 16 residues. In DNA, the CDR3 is TGCGCCAGCAGCACTAACAGGGGGCTTGAGAGCACTGAAGCTTTCTTT. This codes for CASSTNRGLESTEAFF.

The chain's CDR3 is CASSLTGFSPLHF. The CDR3 nucleotides read TGTGCCAGCAGCTTGACAGGGTTTTCACCCCTCCACTTT. The J gene is TRBJ1-6, the V gene TRBV5-5; possibly TRBD1 for D (6 bases). The CDR3 runs to 13 residues. Germline V gene lookup returns CDR1 SGHKS and CDR2 YYEKEE (reference sequence). Trimming shortened V by 1 base and J by 9 bases, and 8 bases separated the two germline ends.

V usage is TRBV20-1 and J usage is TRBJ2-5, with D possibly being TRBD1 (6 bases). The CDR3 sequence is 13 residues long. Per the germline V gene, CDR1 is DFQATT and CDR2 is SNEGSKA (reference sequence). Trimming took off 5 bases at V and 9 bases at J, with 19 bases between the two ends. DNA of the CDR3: TGCAGTGCTTTCAACTACAGGGATGGGGCCCAGTACTTC. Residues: CSAFNYRDGAQYF.

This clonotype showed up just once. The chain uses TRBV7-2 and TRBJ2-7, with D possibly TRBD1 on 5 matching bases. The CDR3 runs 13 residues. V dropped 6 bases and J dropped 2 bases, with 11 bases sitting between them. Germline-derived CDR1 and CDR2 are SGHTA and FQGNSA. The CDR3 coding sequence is TGTGCCAGCAGATCCACAGGACCCTACGAGCAGTACTTC. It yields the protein CASRSTGPYEQYF.

The DNA of the CDR3 is TGTGCCAGCAGCTCGCTCGTTGGGTATACGCAGTATTTT. It yields the protein CASSSLVGYTQYF. The chain uses TRBV7-2 and TRBJ2-3, with D uncertain. The CDR3 has 13 amino acids. Germline-derived CDR1 and CDR2 are SGHTA and FQGNSA. V was trimmed by 4 bases and J by 7 bases, leaving 12 bases between them.

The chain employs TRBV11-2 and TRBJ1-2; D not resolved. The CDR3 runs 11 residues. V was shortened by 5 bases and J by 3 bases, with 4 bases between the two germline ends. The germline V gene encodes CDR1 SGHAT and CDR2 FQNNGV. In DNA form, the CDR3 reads TGTGCCAGCAGCAGGGACTATGGCTACACCTTC. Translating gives CASSRDYGYTF. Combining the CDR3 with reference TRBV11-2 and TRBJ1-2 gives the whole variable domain EAGVAQSPRYKIIEKRQSVAFWCNPISGHATLYWYQQILGQGPKLLIQFQNNGVVDDSQLPKDRFSAERLKGVDSTLKIQPAKLEDSAVYLCASSRDYGYTFGSGTRLTVV.

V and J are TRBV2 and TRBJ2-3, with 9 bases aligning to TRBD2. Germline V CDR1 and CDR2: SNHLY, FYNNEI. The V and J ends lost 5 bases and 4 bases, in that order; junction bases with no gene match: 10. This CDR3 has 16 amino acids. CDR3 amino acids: CASSPSSGRFSDTQYF. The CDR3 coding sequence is TGTGCCAGCAGTCCATCAAGCGGGAGGTTCTCAGATACGCAGTATTTT.

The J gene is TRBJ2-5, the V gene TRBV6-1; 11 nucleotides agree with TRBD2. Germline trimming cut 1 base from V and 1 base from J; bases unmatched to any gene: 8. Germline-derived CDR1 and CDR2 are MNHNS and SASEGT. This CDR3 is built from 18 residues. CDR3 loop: CASSEVQRTSGFQETQYF. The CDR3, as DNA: TGTGCCAGCAGTGAAGTACAACGGACTAGCGGGTTCCAAGAGACCCAGTACTTC.

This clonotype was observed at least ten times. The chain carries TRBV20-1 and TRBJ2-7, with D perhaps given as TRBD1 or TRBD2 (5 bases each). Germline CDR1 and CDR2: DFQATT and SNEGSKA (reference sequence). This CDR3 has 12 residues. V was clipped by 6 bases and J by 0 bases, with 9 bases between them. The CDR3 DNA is TGCAGTGCGTGGGGGAACTCCTACGAGCAGTACTTC. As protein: CSAWGNSYEQYF.

CDR3 DNA: TGTGCCAGCAGCGTAGGAGGGGGCCTGGCAGATACGCAGTATTTT. Its translation is CASSVGGGLADTQYF. This sequence joins TRBV9 and TRBJ2-3, with 7 nucleotides matching TRBD1. This CDR3 is built from 15 residues. Germline V gene data show CDR1 as SGDLS and CDR2 as YYNGEE. V dropped 0 bases and J dropped 4; count of bases not matched to a gene: 5.

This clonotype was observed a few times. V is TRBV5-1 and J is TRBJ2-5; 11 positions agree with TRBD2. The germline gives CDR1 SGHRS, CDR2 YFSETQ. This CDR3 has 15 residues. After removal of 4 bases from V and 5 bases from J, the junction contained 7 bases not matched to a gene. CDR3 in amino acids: CASSPIAGGMETQYF. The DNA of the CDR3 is TGCGCCAGCAGCCCCATAGCGGGGGGGATGGAGACCCAGTACTTC.

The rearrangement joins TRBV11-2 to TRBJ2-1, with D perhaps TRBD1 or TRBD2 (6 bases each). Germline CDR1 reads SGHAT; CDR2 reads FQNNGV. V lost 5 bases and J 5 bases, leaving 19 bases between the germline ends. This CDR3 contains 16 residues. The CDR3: CASSNRRVGAHNEQFF. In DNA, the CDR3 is TGTGCCAGCAGCAATAGGAGGGTGGGGGCCCACAATGAGCAGTTCTTC.

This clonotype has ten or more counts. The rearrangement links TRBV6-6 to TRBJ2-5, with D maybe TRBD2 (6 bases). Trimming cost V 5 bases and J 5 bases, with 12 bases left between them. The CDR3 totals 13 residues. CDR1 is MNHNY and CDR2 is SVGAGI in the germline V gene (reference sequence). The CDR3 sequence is CASSPPGRETQYF. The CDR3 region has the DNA TGTGCCAGCAGTCCCCCGGGGAGGGAGACCCAGTACTTC.

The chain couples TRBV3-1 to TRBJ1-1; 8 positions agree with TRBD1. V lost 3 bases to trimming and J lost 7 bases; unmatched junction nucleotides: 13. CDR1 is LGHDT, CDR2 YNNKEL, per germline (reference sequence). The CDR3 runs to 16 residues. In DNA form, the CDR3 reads TGTGCCAGCAGCCATCAGGGGGCAGGGCAAGGCTTTGAAGCTTTCTTT. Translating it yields CASSHQGAGQGFEAFF. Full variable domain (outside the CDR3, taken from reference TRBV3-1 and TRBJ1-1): DTAVSQTPKYLVTQMGNDKSIKCEQNLGHDTMYWYKQDSKKFLKIMFSYNNKELIINETVPNRFSPKSPDKAHLNLHINSLELGDSAVYFCASSHQGAGQGFEAFFGQGTRLTVV.

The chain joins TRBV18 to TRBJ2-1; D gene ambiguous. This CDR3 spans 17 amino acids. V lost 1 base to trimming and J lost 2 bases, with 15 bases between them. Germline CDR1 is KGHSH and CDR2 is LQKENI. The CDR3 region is CASSPRATIGAYNEQFF. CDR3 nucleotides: TGTGCCAGCTCACCACGGGCCACGATTGGAGCCTACAATGAGCAGTTCTTC.

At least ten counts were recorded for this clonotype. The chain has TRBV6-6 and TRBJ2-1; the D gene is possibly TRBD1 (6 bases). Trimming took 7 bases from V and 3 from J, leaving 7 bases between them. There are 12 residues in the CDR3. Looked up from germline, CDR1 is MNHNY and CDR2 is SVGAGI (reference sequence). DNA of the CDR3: TGTGCCAGCAAAGGGGGCTACAATGAGCAGTTCTTC. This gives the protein CASKGGYNEQFF.

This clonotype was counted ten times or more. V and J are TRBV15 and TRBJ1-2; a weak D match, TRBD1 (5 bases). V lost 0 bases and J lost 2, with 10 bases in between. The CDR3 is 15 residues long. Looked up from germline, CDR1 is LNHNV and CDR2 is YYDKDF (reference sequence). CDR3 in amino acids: CATSRDQGLNYGYTF. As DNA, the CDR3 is TGTGCCACCAGCAGAGATCAGGGACTAAACTATGGCTACACCTTC.

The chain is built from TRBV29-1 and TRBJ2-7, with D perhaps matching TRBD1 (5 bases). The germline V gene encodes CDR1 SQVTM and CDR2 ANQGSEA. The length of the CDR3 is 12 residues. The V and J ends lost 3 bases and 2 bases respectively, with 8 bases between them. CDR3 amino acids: CSVEGQAYEQYF. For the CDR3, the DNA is TGCAGCGTTGAGGGGCAGGCCTACGAGCAGTACTTC.

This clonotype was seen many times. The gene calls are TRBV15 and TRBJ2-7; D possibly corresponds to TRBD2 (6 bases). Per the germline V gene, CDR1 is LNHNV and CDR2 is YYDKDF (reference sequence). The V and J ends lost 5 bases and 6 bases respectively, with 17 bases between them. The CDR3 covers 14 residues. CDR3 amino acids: CATSVSQEAGEQYF. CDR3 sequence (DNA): TGTGCCACCAGCGTTTCACAGGAAGCGGGCGAGCAGTACTTC.

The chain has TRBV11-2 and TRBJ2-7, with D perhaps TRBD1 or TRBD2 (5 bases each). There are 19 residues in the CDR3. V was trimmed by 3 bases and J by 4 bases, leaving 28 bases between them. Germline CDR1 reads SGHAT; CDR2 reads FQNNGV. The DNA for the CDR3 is TGTGCCAGCAGCTTCACTCTGGCCTTAGAAGCGGCAGGGTCGTACGAGCAGTACTTC. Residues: CASSFTLALEAAGSYEQYF.

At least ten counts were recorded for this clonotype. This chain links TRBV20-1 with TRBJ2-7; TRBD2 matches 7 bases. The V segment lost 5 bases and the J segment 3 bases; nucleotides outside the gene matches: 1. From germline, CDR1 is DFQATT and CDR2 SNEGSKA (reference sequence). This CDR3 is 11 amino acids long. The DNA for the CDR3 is TGCAGTGCTTCTAGCGGCTACGAGCAGTACTTC. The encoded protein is CSASSGYEQYF.

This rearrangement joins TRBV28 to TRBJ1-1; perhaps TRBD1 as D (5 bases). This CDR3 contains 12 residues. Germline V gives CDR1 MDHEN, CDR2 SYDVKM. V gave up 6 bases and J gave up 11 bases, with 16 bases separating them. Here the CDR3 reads CASRRGASRAFF. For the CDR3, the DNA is TGTGCCAGCAGACGTGGGGCTTCGAGGGCTTTCTTT.